This is a list of T cell receptor beta chains from one sample in a study of cytomegalovirus exposure and HLA in healthy donors. Method: immunoSEQ multiplex PCR; TCRdb's copy keeps in-frame clones and lacks some. The sample consists of 150,000 to 200,000 clones, under 80% of them appearing once. Sequences were obtained from PBMCs. These receptors were collected from a woman under 40 in good health and CMV-seronegative. Both conserved end residues are part of each CDR3. The order of the fields is D gene, J gene, V gene, CDR3 protein, CDR3 DNA. A D gene is named only where the DNA matches it firmly.

>TRBD1|TRBJ1-1|TRBV2
CASRGRTGGTEAFF
TGTGCCAGCAGGGGACGGACAGGGGGGACTGAAGCTTTCTTT
>TRBD1|TRBJ1-2|TRBV7-9
CSSSWTGNYGYTF
TGTTCCAGCAGTTGGACAGGCAACTATGGCTACACCTTC
>.|TRBJ1-1|TRBV5-4
CASSLNTGIEGAFF
TGTGCCAGCAGCTTGAATACAGGGATCGAGGGTGCTTTCTTT
>.|TRBJ2-7|TRBV7-2
CASSLARVPYEQYF
TGTGCCAGCAGCTTAGCGCGGGTTCCTTACGAGCAGTACTTC
>TRBD1|TRBJ1-2|TRBV30
CAWSAKTGGGGGYTF
TGTGCCTGGAGTGCAAAGACAGGGGGGGGCGGTGGCTACACCTTC
>.|TRBJ2-2|TRBV5-1
CASSLEAWSGELFF
TGCGCCAGCAGCTTGGAAGCTTGGTCCGGGGAGCTGTTTTTT
>.|TRBJ1-2|TRBV27
CASGPPGTLYRYTF
TGTGCCAGCGGCCCCCCAGGTACCCTCTATCGCTACACCTTC
>.|TRBJ2-3|TRBV2
CASSGPHTDTQYF
TGTGCCAGCAGTGGTCCCCACACAGATACGCAGTATTTT
>TRBD2|TRBJ2-5|TRBV7-3
CASSPSGGGGTQYF
TGTGCCAGCAGCCCGTCTGGCGGGGGAGGGACCCAGTACTTC
>.|TRBJ1-1|TRBV18
CASSPELRGREAFF
TGTGCCAGCTCGCCTGAGCTAAGGGGCAGGGAAGCTTTCTTT
>TRBD1|TRBJ1-4|TRBV29-1
CSAGQGSREKLFF
TGCAGCGCTGGACAGGGGAGCAGGGAAAAACTGTTTTTT